These 8 T cell receptor beta chains came from one sample sequenced in a study of immune heterogeneity within non-small cell lung tumors. TCRs were amplified from 600 to 700 ng gDNA of bulk tumor per sample. The authors collected several far-apart biopsies from each primary tumor during surgery. Patients had untreated, newly diagnosed non-small cell lung cancer and underwent curative surgery. Multiplex PCR (32 V and 13 J primers) was used to amplify the TCR beta CDR3. MiXCR, run by TCRdb on the multiplex PCR reads, gives a single entry per CDR3 protein. The sample contains several thousand distinct CDR3 sequences, around half of which appear only once. What was sequenced was lung tumor tissue. These receptors were collected from a man in his 60s with non-small cell lung cancer.

Comments on this clonotype: A much larger clone lies a single base off, so this may be a read error. The V and J genes are TRBV7-2 and TRBJ2-1; D is unresolved. Trimming pared 0 bases from V and 12 bases from J, leaving 9 bases between. CDR1 is SGHTA, CDR2 FQGNSA, per germline. The CDR3 runs to 12 residues. CDR3 in amino acids: CASSLASDGQFF. The CDR3 DNA follows: TGTGCCAGCAGCTTAGCGTCGGATGGGCAGTTCTTC.

The V gene is TRBV20-1, the J gene TRBJ2-3, with TRBD2 identical over 7 bases. Germline lookup yields CDR1 DFQATT and CDR2 SNEGSKA (reference sequence). V was clipped by 3 bases and J by 5 bases; unmatched bases: 8. This CDR3 is 14 amino acids long. For the CDR3, the DNA is TGCAGTGCTAGCGGTGGACTAGTTTTAGATACGCAGTATTTT. Amino acids: CSASGGLVLDTQYF.

This clonotype counts as large. V and J are TRBV20-1 and TRBJ2-2, with 8 bases lining up with TRBD2. The germline CDR1 and CDR2 sequences are DFQATT and SNEGSKA (reference sequence). CDR3 size: 17 residues. V was clipped by 3 bases and J by 2 bases; unmatched bases: 11. The CDR3 protein is CSARSMSGSFNTGELFF. The CDR3 DNA follows: TGCAGTGCTAGGAGTATGAGCGGGAGCTTTAACACCGGGGAGCTGTTTTTT.

The V call is TRBV11-2, the J call TRBJ2-7; D uncertain. Between the trimmed V and J ends, which lost 5 bases and 7 bases, there was a span of 21 bases. Germline V gives CDR1 SGHAT, CDR2 FQNNGV. The CDR3 length is 15 residues. The CDR3 loop reads CASSLNPPPLSEQYF. In DNA, the CDR3 is TGTGCCAGCAGCCTCAACCCCCCCCCGCTGAGTGAGCAGTACTTC.

The count of this clonotype is one. V usage is TRBV2 and J usage is TRBJ2-1, with a weak D call TRBD1 (5 bases). The V gene lost 2 bases and the J gene lost 7 bases, with 12 bases spanning the gap. In germline, CDR1 is SNHLY, CDR2 FYNNEI. The CDR3 covers 14 residues. The CDR3 nucleotides read TGTGCCAGCAGTGAATGGCAGGGAAAAAATGAGCAGTTCTTC. It yields the protein CASSEWQGKNEQFF.

This clonotype is large (0.1 to 1%) within its sample. The chain employs TRBV6-1 and TRBJ2-7; D is perhaps TRBD1 or TRBD2 (7 bases each). The V and J ends lost 5 bases and 5 bases respectively, with 16 bases between them. Germline CDR1 is MNHNS and CDR2 is SASEGT. The length of the CDR3 is 14 residues. CDR3 protein: CASSSRQGGDEQYF. Written as DNA, the CDR3 is TGTGCCAGCAGTTCGAGACAGGGAGGGGACGAGCAGTACTTC.

This clonotype was picked up a small number of times. V gene TRBV6-1 combines with J gene TRBJ2-7, with D uncertain. Germline loops: CDR1 MNHNS, CDR2 SASEGT. The CDR3 consists of 16 residues. V lost 1 base to trimming and J lost 2 bases, with 15 bases between them. CDR3 sequence (DNA): TGTGCCAGCAGTGAAGATATAACAGCTCTCACCTACGAGCAGTACTTC. Translating it yields CASSEDITALTYEQYF.

The rearrangement joins TRBV28 to TRBJ1-2, with 10 bases aligning to TRBD1. V lost 6 bases, J lost 6 bases, and 10 bases stayed unmatched. The CDR3 has 15 amino acids. CDR1 is MDHEN and CDR2 is SYDVKM in the germline V gene. CDR3 sequence reads: CASSDVGQGRNGYTF. The DNA of the CDR3 is TGTGCCAGCAGCGACGTGGGACAGGGGCGAAATGGCTACACCTTC.